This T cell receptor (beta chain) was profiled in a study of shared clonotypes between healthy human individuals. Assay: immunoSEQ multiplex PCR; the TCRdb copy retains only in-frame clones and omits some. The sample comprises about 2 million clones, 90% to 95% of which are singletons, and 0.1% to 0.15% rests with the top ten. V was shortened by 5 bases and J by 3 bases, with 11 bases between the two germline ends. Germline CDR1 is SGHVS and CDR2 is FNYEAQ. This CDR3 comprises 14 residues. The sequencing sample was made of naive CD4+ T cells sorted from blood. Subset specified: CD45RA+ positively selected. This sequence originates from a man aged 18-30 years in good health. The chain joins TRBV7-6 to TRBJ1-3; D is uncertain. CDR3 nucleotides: TGTGCCAGCAGCCCAGGAGGGATTGGAAACACCATATATTTT. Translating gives CASSPGGIGNTIYF.